The entry that follows covers one T cell receptor beta chain sequence. The antigen is undetermined. This record comes from a study of CXCR3-negative and CXCR3-positive naive CD8 T cells. The CDR3 loop spans 15 amino acids. Germline loops: CDR1 SQVTM, CDR2 ANQGSEA. UMI-labeled 5' RACE yielded the TRB cDNA libraries. TCRdb reprocessed the 5' RACE reads; each CDR3 protein has one entry and no DNA is given. Its clone listing holds around 120,000 distinct CDR3 sequences. The study, taken as a whole, reports: A higher hydrophobicity marked the TRB CDR3s of CXCR3-positive naive cells versus CXCR3-negative naive cells.

This sequence originates from a human donor in good health. Some clones in this sample may be carry-over from other donors' samples. The sequenced sample was naive CXCR3+ CD8+ T cells from blood. Subset meaning: CD45RO-CCR7+CD27+CD95- naive CD8+ T cells expressing CXCR3 (TNR3+). V is TRBV29-1 and J is TRBJ1-1; TCRdb picks TRBD1, but there is no DNA to check that call. CDR3: CSAGRVGQGVSEAFF. The full variable domain, in which reference TRBV29-1 and TRBJ1-1 provide the parts outside the CDR3, is SAVISQKPSRDICQRGTSLTIQCQVDSQVTMMFWYRQQPGQSLTLIATANQGSEATYESGFVIDKFPISRPNLTFSTLTVSNMSPEDSSIYLCSAGRVGQGVSEAFFGQGTRLTVV.